Sequencing of this TCR beta chain was carried out in a study of control samples from healthy donors and cancer patients. The germline gives CDR1 SGHNT, CDR2 YYREEE (reference sequence). V trimming: 4 bases; J trimming: 3 bases; junction bases outside the gene matches: 3. The CDR3 length is 13 residues. Here immunoSEQ multiplex PCR was the method, and the copy in TCRdb shows in-frame clones only, minus some. In the table there are approximately 150,000 clones, around 90% of which are singletons. The chain couples TRBV5-4 to TRBJ2-7; 8 bases map to TRBD2. This receptor was obtained from a man aged 18-30 years in good health. Sequencing was performed on blood. CDR3 sequence (DNA): TGTGCCAGCAGCCCGGGGGGGGACTACGAGCAGTACTTC. This gives the protein CASSPGGDYEQYF. The variable domain in full, with the rest retrieved from reference TRBV5-4 and TRBJ2-7, is ETGVTQSPTHLIKTRGQQVTLRCSSQSGHNTVSWYQQALGQGPQFIFQYYREEENGRGNFPPRFSGLQFPNYSSELNVNALELDDSALYLCASSPGGDYEQYFGPGTRLTVT.